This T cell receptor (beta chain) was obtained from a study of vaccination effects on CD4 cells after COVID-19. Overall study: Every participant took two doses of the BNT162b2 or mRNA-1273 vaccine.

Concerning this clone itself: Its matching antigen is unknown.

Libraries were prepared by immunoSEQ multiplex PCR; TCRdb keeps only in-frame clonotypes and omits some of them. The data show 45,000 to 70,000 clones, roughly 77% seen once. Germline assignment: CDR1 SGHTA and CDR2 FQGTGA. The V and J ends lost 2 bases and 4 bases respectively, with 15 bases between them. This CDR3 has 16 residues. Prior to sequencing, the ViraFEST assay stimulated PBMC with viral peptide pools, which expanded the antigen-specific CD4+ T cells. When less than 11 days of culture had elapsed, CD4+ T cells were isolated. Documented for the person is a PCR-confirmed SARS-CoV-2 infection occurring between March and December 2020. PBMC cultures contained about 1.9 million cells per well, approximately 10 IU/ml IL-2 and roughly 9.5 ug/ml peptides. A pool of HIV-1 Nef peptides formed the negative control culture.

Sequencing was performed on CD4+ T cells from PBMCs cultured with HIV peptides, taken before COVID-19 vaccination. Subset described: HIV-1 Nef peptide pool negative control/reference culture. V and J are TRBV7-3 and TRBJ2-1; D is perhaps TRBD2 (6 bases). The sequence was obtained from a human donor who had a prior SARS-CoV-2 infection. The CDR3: CASSLLGGAVYNEQFF. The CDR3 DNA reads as TGTGCCAGCAGCTTATTAGGAGGGGCAGTATACAATGAGCAGTTCTTC.